Listed here are 5 T cell receptor beta chains from one sample, sequenced in a study of blood T cell repertoires in COVID-19. Profiled with immunoSEQ multiplex PCR; TCRdb holds only in-frame clones, not every one. The top ten hold around 3.3% of the sample, which has about 240,000 clones, roughly 80% seen once. Input material: peripheral blood. The receptors derive from a woman aged 18-29 years with acute or convalescent COVID-19.

The rearrangement links TRBV29-1 to TRBJ1-3, with 9 bases that match TRBD1. The V and J ends lost 6 bases and 4 bases, in that order; junction bases with no gene match: 7. Germline CDR1 reads SQVTM; CDR2 reads ANQGSEA. CDR3 length: 14 amino acids. CDR3 DNA sequence: TGCAGCGTCGGAGGGACAGGGTCAGGAAACACCATATATTTT. This translates into CSVGGTGSGNTIYF.

J is TRBJ2-7 and V is TRBV28; 7 bases match TRBD2. V dropped 5 bases and J dropped 4; count of bases not matched to a gene: 8. Germline V lookup: CDR1 MDHEN, CDR2 SYDVKM. The CDR3 totals 14 residues. The CDR3 reads CASSRAGVVYEQYF. CDR3 in DNA: TGTGCCAGCAGTCGTGCGGGAGTGGTGTACGAGCAGTACTTC. Based on the CDR3 plus reference TRBV28 and TRBJ2-7, the full variable domain is DVKVTQSSRYLVKRTGEKVFLECVQDMDHENMFWYRQDPGLGLRLIYFSYDVKMKEKGDIPEGYSVSREKKERFSLILESASTNQTSMYLCASSRAGVVYEQYFGPGTRLTVT.

The rearrangement links TRBV9 to TRBJ2-5; TRBD2 aligns across 8 bases. This CDR3 spans 14 amino acids. Trimming cost V 3 bases and J 4 bases; bases outside gene matches: 5. Germline values: CDR1 SGDLS, CDR2 YYNGEE. The chain's CDR3 is CASSAGGHGETQYF. Written as DNA, the CDR3 is TGTGCCAGCAGCGCGGGAGGGCACGGAGAGACCCAGTACTTC.

The J gene is TRBJ1-2, the V gene TRBV13, with 7 bases lining up with TRBD1. From germline, CDR1 is PRHDT and CDR2 FYEKMQ (reference sequence). CDR3 size: 16 residues. With V trimmed by 1 base and J by 0 bases, 5 bases remained unmatched. CDR3 in DNA: TGTGCCAGCAGCTTAGATTACAGGGGAGCTAACTATGGCTACACCTTC. Translated: CASSLDYRGANYGYTF.

The gene calls are TRBV11-3 and TRBJ1-1; tentative D call: TRBD1 (6 bases). The CDR3 spans 13 residues. CDR1 is SGHNT and CDR2 is YENEEA in the germline V gene. V lost 5 bases and J lost 1, with 8 bases in between. CDR3 sequence (DNA): TGTGCCAGCAGCGGACAGCCGAACACTGAAGCTTTCTTT. Translating it yields CASSGQPNTEAFF.